Listed below are T cell receptor beta chains from one sample, sequenced in a study of blood T cell repertoires in COVID-19. Method: immunoSEQ multiplex PCR; TCRdb's copy keeps in-frame clones and lacks some. The sample lists about 210,000 clones, 85% occurring once. Material for sequencing was PBMCs or T cells enriched from blood (not recorded which). The receptors shown here come from a man between 35 and 55 years old who had recovered from COVID-19. The conserved cysteine and the conserved F or W are not part of the CDR3 here. Rows give clone size only sometimes, using once, few, many, or a class for an expanded clone.

v_call,cdr3_length,clone_size,j_call,cdr3_aa
TRBV7-9,17,.,TRBJ1-4,ASSAVGQGILATNEKLF
TRBV2,10,once,TRBJ2-7,ASSRLLYEQY
TRBV18,12,.,TRBJ1-4,ASSPNRGVEKLF
TRBV18,13,.,TRBJ2-7,ASSPARDRSWEQY
TRBV7-2,11,few,TRBJ2-7,ASSRTTTYEQY
TRBV9,18,.,TRBJ2-2,ASSVTSGSGQGGGTGELF
TRBV5-1,13,.,TRBJ2-7,ASSLQGGGHYEQY
TRBV29-1,11,.,TRBJ2-7,SVRTGGPYEQY
TRBV5-1,10,.,TRBJ1-6,ASRLDNSPLH
TRBV6-2/TRBV6-3,11,.,TRBJ1-3,ASSIEGENTIY
TRBV7-2,12,few,TRBJ1-5,ASSLMQDNQPQH
TRBV5-1,12,.,TRBJ2-7,ASSLGLDTNEQY
TRBV19,16,few,TRBJ2-4,ASSIGEGRGMAKNIQY
TRBV7-8,10,.,TRBJ1-1,ASSPQDTEAF
TRBV12-3/TRBV12-4,10,.,TRBJ2-1,ASSGTGNEQF
TRBV6-5,11,.,TRBJ2-2,ASNRLRTGELF
TRBV4-3,13,.,TRBJ1-2,ASSQEFREGHGYT
TRBV20-1,12,.,TRBJ1-1,SASLTGGSSEAF
TRBV24-1,11,few,TRBJ1-2,ATRGTSGDGYT
TRBV29-1,10,.,TRBJ1-2,SVDAGGYGYT
TRBV4-3,13,.,TRBJ2-7,ASSQGAGGRYEQY
TRBV27,14,.,TRBJ1-2,ASTTLGGIDGYGYT
TRBV6-5,12,.,TRBJ1-2,ASSYGKGQSGYT
TRBV2,11,.,TRBJ1-2,ASSQTGQGGYT
TRBV9,15,.,TRBJ2-3,ASSPGLAGYSTDTQY
TRBV4-3,13,.,TRBJ2-2,ASSPRSLGGGELF
TRBV2,15,.,TRBJ2-1,ASSESPTSGVYNEQF
TRBV27,12,.,TRBJ2-5,ASSFLGVQETQY
TRBV5-6,14,.,TRBJ1-5,ASSHRSDNLGQPQH
TRBV12-5,16,.,TRBJ1-2,ASGLRVWGGSWNYGYT
TRBV9,12,.,TRBJ2-7,ASGPRDGSYEQY
TRBV19,11,few,TRBJ2-3,ASSMSGTDTQY
TRBV5-4,14,.,TRBJ1-6,ASSPEPGQGYSPLH
TRBV6-2/TRBV6-3,12,.,TRBJ2-7,ASSYDRGTYEQY
TRBV7-9,13,once,TRBJ1-4,ASSSDGATNEKLF
TRBV25-1,12,few,TRBJ1-1,ASKGTGMNTEAF
TRBV10-3,13,.,TRBJ2-1,AIKIAGEPYNEQF
TRBV10-2,10,.,TRBJ1-2,ASRKDSYGYT
TRBV6-6,13,.,TRBJ2-2,ASKYLEGDTGELF
TRBV10-1,12,.,TRBJ1-1,ASSEVRDGTEAF
TRBV5-4,11,.,TRBJ2-1,ASSPPRDNEQF
TRBV6-2/TRBV6-3,15,.,TRBJ2-1,ASSYRVAGGPNYEQF
TRBV5-1,19,.,TRBJ2-4,ASSLYTLRRKGGPMGNIQY
TRBV7-2,13,.,TRBJ2-5,ASSLVSGVQETQY
TRBV30,9,.,TRBJ1-1,AWTQRFEAF
TRBV19,13,.,TRBJ2-1,ASSTTSVAYNEQF
TRBV7-9,17,.,TRBJ2-4,ASSLSLSETGLAKNIQY
TRBV30,11,.,TRBJ1-1,ALITGIDTEAF
TRBV29-1,10,.,TRBJ2-3,SGHQGTDTQY
TRBV6-4,13,.,TRBJ2-5,ASRFSGPPRETQY
TRBV25-1,12,.,TRBJ2-7,ASSATSGSYEQY
TRBV27,11,.,TRBJ2-1,ASSPTGAAEQF
TRBV30,14,.,TRBJ1-2,AWSEGAGTGAYGYT
TRBV9,15,.,TRBJ2-1,ASSVGGAAGSYNEQF
TRBV6-6,11,.,TRBJ2-7,ASSTSESYEQY
TRBV13,12,.,TRBJ1-2,ASSLGSSEYGYT
TRBV3-1/TRBV3-2,15,.,TRBJ2-7,ASSRSTYSGRAGEQY
TRBV7-6,15,.,TRBJ1-6,ASSLGYRGEEGSPLH